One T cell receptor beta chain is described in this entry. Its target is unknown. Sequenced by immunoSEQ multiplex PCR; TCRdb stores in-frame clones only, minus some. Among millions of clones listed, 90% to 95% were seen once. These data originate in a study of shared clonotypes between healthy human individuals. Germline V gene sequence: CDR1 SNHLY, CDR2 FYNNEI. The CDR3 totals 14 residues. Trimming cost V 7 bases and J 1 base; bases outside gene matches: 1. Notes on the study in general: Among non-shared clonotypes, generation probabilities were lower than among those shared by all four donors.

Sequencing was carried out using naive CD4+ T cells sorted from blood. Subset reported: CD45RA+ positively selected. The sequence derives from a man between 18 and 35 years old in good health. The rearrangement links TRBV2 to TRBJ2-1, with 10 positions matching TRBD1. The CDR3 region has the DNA TGTGCCAGCACGGACAGGGGGTCCTACAATGAGCAGTTCTTC. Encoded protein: CASTDRGSYNEQFF.